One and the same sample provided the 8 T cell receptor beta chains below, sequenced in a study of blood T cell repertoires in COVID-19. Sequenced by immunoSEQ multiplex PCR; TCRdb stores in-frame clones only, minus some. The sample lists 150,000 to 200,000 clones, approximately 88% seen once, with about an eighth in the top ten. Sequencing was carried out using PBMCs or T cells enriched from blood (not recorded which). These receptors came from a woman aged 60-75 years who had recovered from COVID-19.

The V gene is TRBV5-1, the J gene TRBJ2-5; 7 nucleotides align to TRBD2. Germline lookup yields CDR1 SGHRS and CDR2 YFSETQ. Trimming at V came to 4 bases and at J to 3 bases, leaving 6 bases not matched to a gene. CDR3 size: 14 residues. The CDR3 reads CASSDSSGKETQYF. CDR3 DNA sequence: TGCGCCAGCAGCGATTCAAGCGGGAAAGAGACCCAGTACTTC. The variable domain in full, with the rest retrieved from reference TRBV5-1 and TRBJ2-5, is KAGVTQTPRYLIKTRGQQVTLSCSPISGHRSVSWYQQTPGQGLQFLFEYFSETQRNKGNFPGRFSGRQFSNSRSEMNVSTLELGDSALYLCASSDSSGKETQYFGPGTRLLVL.

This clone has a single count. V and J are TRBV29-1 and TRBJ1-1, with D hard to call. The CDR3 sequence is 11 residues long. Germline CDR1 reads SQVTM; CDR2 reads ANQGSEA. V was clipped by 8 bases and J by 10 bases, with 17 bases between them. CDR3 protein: CSSQVGGRAFF. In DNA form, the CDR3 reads TGCAGCAGCCAAGTCGGAGGAAGAGCTTTCTTT.

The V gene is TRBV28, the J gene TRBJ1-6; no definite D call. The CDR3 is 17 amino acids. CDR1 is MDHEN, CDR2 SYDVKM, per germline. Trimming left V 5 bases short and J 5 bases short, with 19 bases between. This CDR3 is CASSRARGAANNSPLHF. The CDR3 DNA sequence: TGTGCCAGCAGTCGGGCCCGGGGTGCGGCCAATAATTCACCCCTCCACTTT.

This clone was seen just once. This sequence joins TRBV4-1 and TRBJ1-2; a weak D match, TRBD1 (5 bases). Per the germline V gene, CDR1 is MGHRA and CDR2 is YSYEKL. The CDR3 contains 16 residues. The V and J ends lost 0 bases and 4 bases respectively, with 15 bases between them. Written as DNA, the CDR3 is TGCGCCAGCAGCCAAGAGGCAGGGTTTTCCCTCTATGGCTACACCTTC. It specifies CASSQEAGFSLYGYTF.

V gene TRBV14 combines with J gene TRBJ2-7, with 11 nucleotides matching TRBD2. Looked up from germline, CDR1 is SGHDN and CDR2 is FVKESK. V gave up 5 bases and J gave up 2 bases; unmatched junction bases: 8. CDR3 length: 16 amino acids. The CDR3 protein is CASSYSGTSGPYEQYF. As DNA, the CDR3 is TGTGCCAGCAGCTACTCCGGGACTAGCGGACCCTACGAGCAGTACTTC. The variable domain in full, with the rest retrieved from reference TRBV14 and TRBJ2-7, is EAGVTQFPSHSVIEKGQTVTLRCDPISGHDNLYWYRRVMGKEIKFLLHFVKESKQDESGMPNNRFLAERTGGTYSTLKVQPAELEDSGVYFCASSYSGTSGPYEQYFGPGTRLTVT.

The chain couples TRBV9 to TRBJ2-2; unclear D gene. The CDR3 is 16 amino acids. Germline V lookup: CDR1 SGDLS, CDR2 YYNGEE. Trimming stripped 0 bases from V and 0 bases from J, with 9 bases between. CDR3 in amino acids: CASSVGAGSNTGELFF. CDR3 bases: TGTGCCAGCAGCGTAGGGGCAGGCTCGAACACCGGGGAGCTGTTTTTT.

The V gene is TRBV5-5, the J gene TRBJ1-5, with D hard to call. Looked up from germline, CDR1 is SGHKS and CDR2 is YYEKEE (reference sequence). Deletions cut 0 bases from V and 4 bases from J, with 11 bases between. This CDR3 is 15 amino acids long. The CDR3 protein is CASSLDAGRNQPQHF. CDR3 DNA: TGTGCCAGCAGCTTGGATGCGGGGAGAAATCAGCCCCAGCATTTT.

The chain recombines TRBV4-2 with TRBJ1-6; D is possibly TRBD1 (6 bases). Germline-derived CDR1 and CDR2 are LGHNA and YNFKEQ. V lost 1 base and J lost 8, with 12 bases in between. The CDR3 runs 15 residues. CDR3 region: CASSQGGLRYSPLHF. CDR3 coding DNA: TGTGCCAGCAGCCAAGGGGGGCTCCGGTATTCACCCCTCCACTTT.